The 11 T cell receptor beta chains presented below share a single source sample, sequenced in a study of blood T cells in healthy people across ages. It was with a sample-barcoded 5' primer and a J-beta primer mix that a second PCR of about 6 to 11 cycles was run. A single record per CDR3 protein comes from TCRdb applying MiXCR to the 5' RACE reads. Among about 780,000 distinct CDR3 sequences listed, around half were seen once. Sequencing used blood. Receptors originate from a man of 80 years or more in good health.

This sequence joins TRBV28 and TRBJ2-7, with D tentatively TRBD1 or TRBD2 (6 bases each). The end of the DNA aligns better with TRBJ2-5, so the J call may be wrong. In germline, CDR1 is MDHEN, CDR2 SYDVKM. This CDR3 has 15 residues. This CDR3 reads CASSLSGAGGETQYF. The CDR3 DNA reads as TGTGCCAGCAGTTTGTCGGGGGCCGGGGGAGAGACCCAGTACTTC.

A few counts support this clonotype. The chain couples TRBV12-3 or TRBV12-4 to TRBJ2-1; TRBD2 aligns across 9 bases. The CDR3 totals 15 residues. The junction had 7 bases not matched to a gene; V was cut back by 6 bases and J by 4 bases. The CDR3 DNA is TGTGCCAGCAGCCATCGACTAGCGGATTACAATGAGCAGTTCTTC. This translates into CASSHRLADYNEQFF.

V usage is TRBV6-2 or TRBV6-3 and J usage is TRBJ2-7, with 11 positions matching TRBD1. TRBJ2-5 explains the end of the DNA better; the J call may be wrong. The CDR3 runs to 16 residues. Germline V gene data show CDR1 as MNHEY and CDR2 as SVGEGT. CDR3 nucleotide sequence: TGTGCCAGCACCGTGGGGACAGGGGGTCAATCAGTGACCCAGTACTTC. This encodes CASTVGTGGQSVTQYF.

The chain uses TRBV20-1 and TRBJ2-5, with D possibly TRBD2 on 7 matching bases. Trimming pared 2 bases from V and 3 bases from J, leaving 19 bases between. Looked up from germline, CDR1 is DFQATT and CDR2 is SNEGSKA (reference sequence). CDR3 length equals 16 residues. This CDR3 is CSARPQGGAGEETQYF. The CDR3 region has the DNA TGCAGTGCTAGACCACAAGGGGGGGCAGGGGAAGAGACCCAGTACTTC.

The CDR3, as DNA: TGCGCCAGCAGCCAGCGGGGCCTAGATACGCAGTTCTTC. It codes for CASSQRGLDTQFF. This rearrangement joins TRBV4-3 to TRBJ2-1; D is possibly TRBD2 (6 bases). This CDR3 spans 13 amino acids. CDR1 is LGHNA, CDR2 YSLEER, per germline. The V gene lost 3 bases and the J gene lost 12 bases, with 15 bases spanning the gap.

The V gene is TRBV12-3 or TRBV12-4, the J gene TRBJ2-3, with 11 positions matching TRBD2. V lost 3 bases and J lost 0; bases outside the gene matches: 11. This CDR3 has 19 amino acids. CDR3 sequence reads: CASSLGRASGRFSTDTQYF. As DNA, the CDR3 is TGTGCCAGCAGTTTGGGACGGGCTAGCGGGAGGTTTAGCACAGATACGCAGTATTTT.

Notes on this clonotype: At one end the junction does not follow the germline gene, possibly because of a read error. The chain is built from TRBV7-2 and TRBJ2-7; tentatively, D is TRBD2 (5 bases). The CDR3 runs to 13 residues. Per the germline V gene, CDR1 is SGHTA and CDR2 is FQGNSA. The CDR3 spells CASSVALGGEQYF. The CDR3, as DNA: TGTGCCAGCAGCGTAGCCCTTGGAGGCGAGCAGTACTTC.

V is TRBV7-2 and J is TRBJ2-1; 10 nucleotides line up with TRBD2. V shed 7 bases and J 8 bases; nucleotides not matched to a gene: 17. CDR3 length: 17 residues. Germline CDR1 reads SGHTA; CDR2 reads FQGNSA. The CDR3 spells CASTVRRGRLAGDEQFF. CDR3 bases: TGTGCCAGCACCGTTCGGAGGGGGCGCCTAGCGGGGGATGAGCAGTTCTTC.

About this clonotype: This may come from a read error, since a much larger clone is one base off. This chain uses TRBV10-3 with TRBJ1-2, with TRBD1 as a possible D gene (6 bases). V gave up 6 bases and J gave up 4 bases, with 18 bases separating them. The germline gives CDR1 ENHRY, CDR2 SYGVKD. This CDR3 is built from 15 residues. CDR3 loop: CAIRRPGHLSYGYTF. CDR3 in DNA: TGTGCCATCAGACGACCGGGACACCTAAGCTATGGCTACACCTTC.

The CDR3 loop is CASSASSSGGTQYF. The CDR3 DNA reads TGTGCCAGCAGCGCCTCTAGCTCGGGGGGTACGCAGTATTTT. The gene calls are TRBV9 and TRBJ2-3; 7 nucleotides match TRBD2. The CDR3 sequence is 14 residues long. The V gene end was trimmed by 3 bases and the J gene end by 8 bases; junction bases not matched to a gene: 9. Germline assignment: CDR1 SGDLS and CDR2 YYNGEE.

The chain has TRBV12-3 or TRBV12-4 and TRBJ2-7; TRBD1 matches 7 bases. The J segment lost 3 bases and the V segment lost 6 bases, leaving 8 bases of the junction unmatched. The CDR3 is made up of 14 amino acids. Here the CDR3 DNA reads TGTGCCAGCAGCCCGGTGGGACAGCTCTACGAGCAGTACTTC. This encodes CASSPVGQLYEQYF.